The present entry profiles one T cell receptor (beta chain) with its context. This clonotype came up many times. Its target antigen remains unknown. Base qualities are not recorded, but no much larger clone differs from it by a single base. The library was generated by 5' RACE. TCRdb lists the instrument as Illumina HiSeq 2500. A second roughly 7 to 11 cycle PCR used a sample-barcoded 5' primer and a J-beta primer mix. A template-switch 5' adaptor carrying 12 random nucleotides introduced a unique molecular identifier onto each TCR beta cDNA molecule. At least 2.5 million CDR3-containing paired-end reads were obtained from each sample. First-strand cDNA was synthesized from all RNA with the Mint cDNA synthesis kit, primed by a TRBC-specific oligonucleotide. All cDNA was treated with uracil-DNA glycosylase and then went through a first 18-cycle PCR with the universal primers M1SS and BC2_uni_R. The paper's processing steps were these. For normalization, 1 million high-quality reads were randomly selected from each sample, with every read carrying a distinct molecular identifier. Instead of being binned into consensus sequences, reads that shared molecular identifiers were thrown out. MiTCR, set to a Q25 quality threshold and the strictest error-elimination algorithm, was used for CDR3 identification, clonotype clustering and error correction. A nonparametric unseen species model with Euler transformation was used to estimate lower-bound total TCR beta diversity. The raw public data were reprocessed by TCRdb itself: fastp quality trimming at Q25, MiXCR clonotype calling, in-frame beta chains only. Here each entry gathers all rows of one CDR3 protein and keeps the most common genes and DNA. It is TCRdb's table, rather than the study itself, that gives the V and J calls and clone size. The sample profile shows approximately 810,000 distinct CDR3 sequences; more than 25% of them were found once. Around a sixth of the sample belongs to the ten largest clones.

The roughly 39 donors, aged roughly 6 to 100 years, were systemically healthy Caucasian individuals from Russia. Each donor gave about 9.2 milliliters of peripheral blood, drawn into EDTA-treated Vacutainer tubes. Ficoll-Paque density-gradient centrifugation was used to isolate PBMCs, with at least 6.5 million per sample. Trizol reagent was used to extract total RNA from PBMCs, with at least 5.5 micrograms per sample. For every donor, an aliquot of PBMCs went through flow cytometry to measure the percentages of naive CD45RAhigh/CD27high T cells. This sample stems from a study of blood T cells in healthy people across ages (dated by TCRdb to between 2014 and 2017). At the level of the whole study: In model experiments, roughly one uniquely barcoded TCR beta cDNA molecule per two T cells was captured by template switching. Age-related changes in TCR beta repertoire diversity were measured in the study by deep sequencing normalized with unique cDNA molecular identifiers. Four age groups were formed from the donors: young (average around 15 years), middle-aged (around 41), aged (about 68) and long-lived (about 80). To avoid experimental bias, donors of different ages were randomly spread across the sequencing lanes. For two donors (one aged 18 to 30 and one aged 80 or older), the study analyzed two additional independent replicas of 1 million unique cDNA reads from the same blood draw.

The investigation overall reported the following: The CMV infection status of donors was not known, potentially confounding age-related changes in expanded clonotypes. There was a strong correlation between observed TCR beta diversity and the percentage of naive T cells measured by flow cytometry. Total diversity estimates from one million sequenced T cells were considered lower bounds and underestimates. As age increased, observed TCR beta diversity per million T cells dropped in a roughly linear way, and a significant reduction was already evident by age around 41. The long-lived group showed more naive CD4+ T cells, fewer expanded clones and increased TCR diversity than the aged group, suggesting age selection. Bulk unsorted PBMC profiling prevented conclusive comparison of naive and antigen-experienced compartments.

This receptor was taken from a woman of 80 years or more in good health. The sequenced material came from blood.

The nucleotide sequence is TGTGCCAGCAGCTTAGATGTGTCGGGAGAAGAGACCCAGTACTTC. This codes for CASSLDVSGEETQYF. The chain is made from TRBV11-3 and TRBJ2-7, and TRBD2 may be the D gene, going by 6 matching bases. The DNA end is more similar to TRBJ2-5, so the J call may be wrong. The germline V gene encodes CDR1 SGHNT and CDR2 YENEEA. The CDR3, from cysteine to phenylalanine, totals 15 residues. The retained sequence is limited to the CDR3, 45 bases, with the frame set at the first base.